This T cell receptor beta chain was sequenced for a study of shared clonotypes between healthy human individuals. Study details: Donors consisted of two women and three men between 18 and 49. Overall study results and limits: Generation probabilities were higher for clonotypes shared across all four sorted-subset donors than for unshared ones.

Original data processing: ImmunoSEQ sequences covered only the junction and lacked quality scores; filtering therefore differed. The assay was immunoSEQ multiplex PCR, and TCRdb's table has in-frame clones only and misses some. V, J and clone size were drawn from that table, and D and trimming were deduced from the DNA. The profile shows about 770,000 clones, about two thirds of them singletons. This clone appeared a few times. What it binds is unknown. Germline V CDR1 and CDR2: SEHNR, FQNEAQ (reference sequence). V was trimmed by 4 bases and J by 5 bases, leaving 11 bases between them. This CDR3 comprises 13 residues.

Material: memory CD4+ T cells sorted from blood. Indicated subset: CD45RA-negative fraction. This chain connects TRBV7-9 to TRBJ2-5; D is perhaps TRBD2 (6 bases). The source of this sequence is a woman under 40 in good health. The CDR3 bases are TGTGCCAGCAGCTCGGGAGTAGCCGAGACCCAGTACTTC. It is translated as CASSSGVAETQYF.